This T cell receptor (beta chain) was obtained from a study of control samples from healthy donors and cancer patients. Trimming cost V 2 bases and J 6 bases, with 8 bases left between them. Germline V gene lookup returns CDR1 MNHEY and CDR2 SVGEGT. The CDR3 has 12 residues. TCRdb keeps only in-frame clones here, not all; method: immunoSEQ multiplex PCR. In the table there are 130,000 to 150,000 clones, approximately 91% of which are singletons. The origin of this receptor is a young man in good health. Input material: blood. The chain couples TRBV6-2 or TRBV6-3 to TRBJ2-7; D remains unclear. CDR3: CASSYGRFEQYF. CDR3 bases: TGTGCCAGCAGTTACGGGCGTTTCGAGCAGTACTTC.